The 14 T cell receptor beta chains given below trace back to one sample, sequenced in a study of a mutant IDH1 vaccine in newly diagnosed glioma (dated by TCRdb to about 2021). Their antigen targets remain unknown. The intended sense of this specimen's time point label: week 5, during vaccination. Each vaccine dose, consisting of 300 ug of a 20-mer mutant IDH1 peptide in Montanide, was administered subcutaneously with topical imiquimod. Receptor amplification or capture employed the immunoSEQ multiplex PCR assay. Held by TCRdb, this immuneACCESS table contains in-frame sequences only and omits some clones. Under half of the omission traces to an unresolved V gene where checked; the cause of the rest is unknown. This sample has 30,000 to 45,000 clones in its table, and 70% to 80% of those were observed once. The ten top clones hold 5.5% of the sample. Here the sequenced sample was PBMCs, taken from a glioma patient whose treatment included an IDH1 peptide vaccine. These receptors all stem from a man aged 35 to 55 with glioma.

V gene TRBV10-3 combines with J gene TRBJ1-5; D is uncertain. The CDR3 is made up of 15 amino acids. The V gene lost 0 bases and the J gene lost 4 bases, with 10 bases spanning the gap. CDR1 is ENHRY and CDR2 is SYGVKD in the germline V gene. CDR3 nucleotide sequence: TGTGCCATCAGTGAGTCCACAAGGGTAAATCAGCCCCAGCATTTT. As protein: CAISESTRVNQPQHF.

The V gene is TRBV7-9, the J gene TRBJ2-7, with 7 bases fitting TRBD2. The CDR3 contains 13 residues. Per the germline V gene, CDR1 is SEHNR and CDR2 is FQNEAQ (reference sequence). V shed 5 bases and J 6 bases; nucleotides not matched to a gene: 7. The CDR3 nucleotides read TGTGCCAGCAGCCTCCCGGGGGGACGCGAGCAGTACTTC. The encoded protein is CASSLPGGREQYF.

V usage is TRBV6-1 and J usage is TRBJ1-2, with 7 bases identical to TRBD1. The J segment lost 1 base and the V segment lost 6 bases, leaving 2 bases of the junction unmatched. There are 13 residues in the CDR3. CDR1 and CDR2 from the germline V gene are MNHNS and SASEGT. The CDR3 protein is CASRGQLNYGYTF. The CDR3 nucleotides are TGTGCCAGCAGGGGACAGCTTAACTATGGCTACACCTTC.

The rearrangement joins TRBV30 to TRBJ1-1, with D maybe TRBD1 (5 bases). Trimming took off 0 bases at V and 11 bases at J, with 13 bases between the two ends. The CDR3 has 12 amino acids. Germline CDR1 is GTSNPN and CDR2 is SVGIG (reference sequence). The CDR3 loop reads CAWSVRGRVAFF. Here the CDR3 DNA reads TGTGCCTGGAGTGTACGAGGCAGGGTGGCTTTCTTT.

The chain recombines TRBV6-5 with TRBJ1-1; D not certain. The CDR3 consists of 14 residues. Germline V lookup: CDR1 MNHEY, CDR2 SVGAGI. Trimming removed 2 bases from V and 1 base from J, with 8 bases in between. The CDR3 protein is CASSYRTENTEAFF. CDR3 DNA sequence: TGTGCCAGCAGTTACCGGACGGAGAACACTGAAGCTTTCTTT.

The CDR3 nucleotides are TGCGCCAGCACCCGGGACGGGAGCTCCTACGAGCAGTACTTC. Translated, it gives CASTRDGSSYEQYF. This sequence joins TRBV5-1 and TRBJ2-7; D is possibly TRBD2 (6 bases). The CDR3 spans 14 residues. Trimming removed 6 bases from V and 0 bases from J, with 13 bases in between. CDR1 and CDR2 (germline): SGHRS, YFSETQ.

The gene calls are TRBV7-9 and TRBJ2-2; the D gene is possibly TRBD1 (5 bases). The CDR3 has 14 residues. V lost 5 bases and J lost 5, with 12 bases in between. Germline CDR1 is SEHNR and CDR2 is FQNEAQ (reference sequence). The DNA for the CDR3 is TGTGCCAGCAGCCTAGGGGTAGTAACCGGGGAGCTGTTTTTT. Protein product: CASSLGVVTGELFF.

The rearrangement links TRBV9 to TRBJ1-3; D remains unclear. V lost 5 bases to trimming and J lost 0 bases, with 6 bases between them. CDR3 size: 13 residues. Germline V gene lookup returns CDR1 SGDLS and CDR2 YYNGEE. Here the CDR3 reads CASRTSSGNTIYF. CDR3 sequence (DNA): TGTGCCAGCAGAACAAGCTCTGGAAACACCATATATTTT.

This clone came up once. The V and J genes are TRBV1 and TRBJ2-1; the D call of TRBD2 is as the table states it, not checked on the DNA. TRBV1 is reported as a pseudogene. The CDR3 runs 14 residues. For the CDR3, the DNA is TGCACCAGCAGCCAGGGACTCCGGGGTAATGAGCAGTTCTTC. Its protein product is CTSSQGLRGNEQFF.

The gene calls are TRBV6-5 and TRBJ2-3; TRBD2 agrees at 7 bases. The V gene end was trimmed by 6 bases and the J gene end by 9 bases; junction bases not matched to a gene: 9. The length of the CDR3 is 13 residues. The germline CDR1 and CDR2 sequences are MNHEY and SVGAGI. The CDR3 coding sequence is TGTGCCAGCAGAAAAGGATACGGGGGGACGCAGTATTTT. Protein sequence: CASRKGYGGTQYF.

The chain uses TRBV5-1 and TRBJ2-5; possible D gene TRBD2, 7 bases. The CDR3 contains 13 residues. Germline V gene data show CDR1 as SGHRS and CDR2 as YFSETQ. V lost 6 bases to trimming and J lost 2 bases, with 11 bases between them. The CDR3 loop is CASTRGGQETQYF. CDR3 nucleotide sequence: TGCGCCAGCACAAGGGGGGGACAAGAGACCCAGTACTTC.

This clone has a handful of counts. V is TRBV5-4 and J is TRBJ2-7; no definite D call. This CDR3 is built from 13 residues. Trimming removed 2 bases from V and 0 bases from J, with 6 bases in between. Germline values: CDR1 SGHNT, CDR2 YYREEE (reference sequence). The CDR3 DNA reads TGTGCCAGCAGCTTACAAAACTCCTACGAGCAGTACTTC. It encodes CASSLQNSYEQYF.

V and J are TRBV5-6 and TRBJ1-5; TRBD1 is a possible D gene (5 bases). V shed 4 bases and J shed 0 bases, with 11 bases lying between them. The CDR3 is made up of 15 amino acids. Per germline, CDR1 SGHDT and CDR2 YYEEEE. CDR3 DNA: TGTGCCAGCAGCCTGGGACTGTATAGCAATCAGCCCCAGCATTTT. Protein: CASSLGLYSNQPQHF.

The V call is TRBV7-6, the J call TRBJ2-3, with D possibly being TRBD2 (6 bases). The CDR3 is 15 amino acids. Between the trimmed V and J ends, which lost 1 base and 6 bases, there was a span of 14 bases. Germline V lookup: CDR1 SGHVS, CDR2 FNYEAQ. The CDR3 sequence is CASSLGGTPGDTQYF. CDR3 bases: TGTGCCAGCAGCTTAGGCGGGACGCCGGGGGATACGCAGTATTTT.